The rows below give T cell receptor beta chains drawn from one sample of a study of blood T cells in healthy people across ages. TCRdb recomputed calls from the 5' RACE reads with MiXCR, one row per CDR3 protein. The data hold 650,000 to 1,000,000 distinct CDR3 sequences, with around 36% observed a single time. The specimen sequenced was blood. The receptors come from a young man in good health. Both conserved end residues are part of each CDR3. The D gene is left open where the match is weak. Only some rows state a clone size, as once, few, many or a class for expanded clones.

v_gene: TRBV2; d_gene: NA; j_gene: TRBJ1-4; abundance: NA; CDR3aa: CASSATGFVTEKLFF; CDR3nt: TGTGCCAGCAGTGCAACAGGGTTTGTTACGGAAAAACTGTTTTTT
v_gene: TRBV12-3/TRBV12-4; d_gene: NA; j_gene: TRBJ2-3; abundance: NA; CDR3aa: CASREGADMQYF; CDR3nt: TGTGCCAGCAGAGAGGGAGCGGATATGCAGTATTTT
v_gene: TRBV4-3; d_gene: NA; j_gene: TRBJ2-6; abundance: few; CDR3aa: CASSPNPSGANVLTF; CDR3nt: TGCGCCAGCAGCCCAAACCCCTCTGGGGCCAACGTCCTGACTTTC
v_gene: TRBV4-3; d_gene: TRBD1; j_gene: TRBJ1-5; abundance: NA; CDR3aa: CASSRYRDREWPQHF; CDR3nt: TGCGCCAGCAGCCGGTACCGGGACAGGGAGTGGCCCCAGCATTTT
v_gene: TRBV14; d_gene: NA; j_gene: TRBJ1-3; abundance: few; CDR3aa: CASSQNLPSSGNTIYF; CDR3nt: TGTGCCAGCAGCCAGAATCTGCCCTCCTCTGGAAACACCATATATTTT
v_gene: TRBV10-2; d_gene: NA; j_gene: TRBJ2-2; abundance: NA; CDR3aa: CASCPVQNPLGELFF; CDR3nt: TGCGCCAGCTGTCCCGTACAGAACCCCCTCGGGGAGCTGTTTTTT
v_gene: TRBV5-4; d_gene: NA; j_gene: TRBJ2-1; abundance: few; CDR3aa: CASSRDINNEQFF; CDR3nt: TGTGCCAGCAGCCGGGACATAAACAATGAGCAGTTCTTC
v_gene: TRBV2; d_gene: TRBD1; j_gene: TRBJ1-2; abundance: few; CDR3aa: CASFRGQGYTF; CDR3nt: TGTGCCAGCTTCAGGGGGCAAGGCTACACCTTC
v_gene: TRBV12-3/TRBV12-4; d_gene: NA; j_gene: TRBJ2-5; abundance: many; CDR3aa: CASRFRRNQETQYF; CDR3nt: TGTGCCAGCAGGTTTAGGAGAAATCAAGAGACCCAGTACTTC
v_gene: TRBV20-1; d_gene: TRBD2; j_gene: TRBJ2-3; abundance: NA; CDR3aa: CSASPFRLAGETDTQYF; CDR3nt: TGCAGTGCTAGCCCCTTCCGACTAGCGGGGGAGACAGATACGCAGTATTTT
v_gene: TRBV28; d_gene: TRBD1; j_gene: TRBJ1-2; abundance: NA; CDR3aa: CASRTTGLYVGCTF; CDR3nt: TGTGCCAGCAGGACGACAGGGCTTTATGTAGGCTGCACCTTC
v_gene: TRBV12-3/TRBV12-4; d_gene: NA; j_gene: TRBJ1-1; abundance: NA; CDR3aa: CASSFSAARAFF; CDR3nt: TGTGCCAGCAGTTTTTCTGCGGCACGAGCTTTCTTT
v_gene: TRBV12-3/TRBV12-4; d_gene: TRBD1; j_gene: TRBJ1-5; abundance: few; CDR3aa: CASSRTGGRNQPQHF; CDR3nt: TGTGCCAGCAGCCGGACAGGGGGAAGAAATCAGCCCCAGCATTTT
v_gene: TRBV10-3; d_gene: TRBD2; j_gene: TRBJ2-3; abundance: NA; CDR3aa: CAISERDYTDTQYF; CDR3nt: TGTGCCATCAGTGAGAGGGACTACACAGATACGCAGTATTTT
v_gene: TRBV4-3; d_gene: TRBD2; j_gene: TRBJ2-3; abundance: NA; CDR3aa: CASSQEAPTAGGRHGGDTQYF; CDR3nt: TGCGCCAGCAGCCAAGAAGCCCCTACAGCGGGGGGCCGTCATGGGGGGGATACGCAGTATTTT
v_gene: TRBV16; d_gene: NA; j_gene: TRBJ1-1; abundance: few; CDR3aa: CASSPFKAGRDTEAFF; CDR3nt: TGTGCCAGCAGCCCCTTTAAGGCGGGGCGTGACACTGAAGCTTTCTTT
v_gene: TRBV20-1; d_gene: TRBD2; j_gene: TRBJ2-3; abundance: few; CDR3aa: CSATGLGADTQYF; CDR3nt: TGCAGTGCCACGGGACTAGGGGCAGATACGCAGTATTTT
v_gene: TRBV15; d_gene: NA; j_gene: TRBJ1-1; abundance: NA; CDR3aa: CATSRSYMNTEAFF; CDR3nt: TGTGCCACCAGCAGATCGTACATGAACACTGAAGCTTTCTTT
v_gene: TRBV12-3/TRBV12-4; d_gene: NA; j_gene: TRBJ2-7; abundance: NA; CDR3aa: CTGSPYRAQQYF; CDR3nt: TGTACCGGCAGCCCCTACAGGGCTCAGCAGTACTTC
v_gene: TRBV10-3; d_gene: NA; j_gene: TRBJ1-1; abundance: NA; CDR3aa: CAISERQLNTEAFF; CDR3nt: TGTGCCATCAGTGAGAGACAGCTGAACACTGAAGCTTTCTTT
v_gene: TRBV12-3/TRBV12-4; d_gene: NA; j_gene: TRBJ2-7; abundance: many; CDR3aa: CASSFKGVVGSYEQYF; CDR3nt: TGTGCCAGCAGTTTTAAAGGGGTCGTAGGGTCCTACGAGCAGTACTTC
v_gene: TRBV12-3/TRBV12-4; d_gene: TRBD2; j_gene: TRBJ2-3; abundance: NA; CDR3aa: CASSPETSGSDSSTDTQYF; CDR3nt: TGTGCCAGCAGTCCAGAGACTAGCGGAAGCGATTCTAGCACAGATACGCAGTATTTT
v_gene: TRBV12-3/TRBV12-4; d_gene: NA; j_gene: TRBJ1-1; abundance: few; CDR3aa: CASSLGQGGGTEAFF; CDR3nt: TGTGCCAGCAGTTTAGGGCAGGGAGGGGGCACTGAAGCTTTCTTT
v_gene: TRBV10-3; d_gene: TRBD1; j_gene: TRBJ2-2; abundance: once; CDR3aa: CATRTGDINTGELFF; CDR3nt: TGTGCCACTAGGACAGGGGATATCAACACCGGGGAGCTGTTTTTT
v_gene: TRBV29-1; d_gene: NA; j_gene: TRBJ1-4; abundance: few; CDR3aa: CSVGESGHNEKLFF; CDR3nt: TGCAGCGTTGGTGAATCCGGTCATAATGAAAAACTGTTTTTT
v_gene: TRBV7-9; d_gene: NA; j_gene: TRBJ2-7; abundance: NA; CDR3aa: CASSLALGGTRRSYNEQYF; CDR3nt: TGTGCCAGCAGCTTAGCGCTGGGGGGGACAAGGAGGTCCTACAATGAGCAGTACTTC
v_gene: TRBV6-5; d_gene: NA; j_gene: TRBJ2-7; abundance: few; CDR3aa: CASSYRKGNYEQYF; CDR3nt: TGTGCCAGCAGTTATAGGAAGGGCAACTACGAGCAGTACTTC
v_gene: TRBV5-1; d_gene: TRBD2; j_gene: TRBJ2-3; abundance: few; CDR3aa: CASSSGLAGVTDTQYF; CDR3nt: TGCGCCAGCAGCTCCGGTTTAGCGGGAGTAACAGATACGCAGTATTTT
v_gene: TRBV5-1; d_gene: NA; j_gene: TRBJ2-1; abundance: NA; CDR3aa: CASRVGLLNEQFF; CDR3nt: TGCGCCAGCAGGGTGGGACTGCTCAATGAGCAGTTCTTC
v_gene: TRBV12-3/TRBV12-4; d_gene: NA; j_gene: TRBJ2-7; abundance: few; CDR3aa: CASRSLTGEGEQYF; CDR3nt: TGTGCCAGCAGATCTCTAACAGGGGAGGGCGAGCAGTACTTC
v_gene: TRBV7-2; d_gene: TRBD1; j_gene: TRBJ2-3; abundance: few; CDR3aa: CASSLATGVATNTQYF; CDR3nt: TGTGCCAGCAGCTTAGCAACAGGGGTGGCCACAAATACGCAGTATTTT
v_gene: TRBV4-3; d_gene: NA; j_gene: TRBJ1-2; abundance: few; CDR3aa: CASSQVGSAANYGYTF; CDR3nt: TGCGCCAGCAGCCAAGTAGGCTCGGCAGCTAACTATGGCTACACCTTC
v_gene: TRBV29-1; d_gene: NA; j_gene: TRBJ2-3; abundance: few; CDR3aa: CSVAGFTDTQYF; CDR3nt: TGCAGCGTGGCGGGCTTCACAGATACGCAGTATTTT
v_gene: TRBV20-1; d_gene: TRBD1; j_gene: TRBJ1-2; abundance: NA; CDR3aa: CSAKGRDRGSFAGGYTF; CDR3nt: TGCAGTGCTAAAGGCCGGGACAGGGGTTCTTTTGCGGGTGGCTACACCTTC
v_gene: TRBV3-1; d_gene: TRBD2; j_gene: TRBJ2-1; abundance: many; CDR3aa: CASSQVSERRGGSYNEQFF; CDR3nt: TGTGCCAGCAGCCAAGTTTCGGAACGGCGGGGGGGTTCCTACAATGAGCAGTTCTTC
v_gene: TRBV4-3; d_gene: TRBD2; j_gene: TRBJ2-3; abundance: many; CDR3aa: CASSQRAGGTDTQYF; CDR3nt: TGCGCCAGCAGCCAGAGAGCGGGAGGAACAGATACGCAGTATTTT
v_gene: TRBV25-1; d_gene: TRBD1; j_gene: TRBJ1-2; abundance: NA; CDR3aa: CASSDSDRVGGYTF; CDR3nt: TGTGCCAGCAGTGACTCGGACAGGGTTGGGGGCTACACCTTC
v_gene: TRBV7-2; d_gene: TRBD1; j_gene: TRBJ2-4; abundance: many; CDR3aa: CASSLRTGLAKNIQYF; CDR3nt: TGTGCCAGCAGCTTACGGACAGGACTAGCCAAAAACATTCAGTACTTC
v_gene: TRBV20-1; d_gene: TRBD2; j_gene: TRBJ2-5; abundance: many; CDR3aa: CSAIAGGQETQYF; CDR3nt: TGCAGTGCTATTGCGGGGGGGCAAGAGACCCAGTACTTC
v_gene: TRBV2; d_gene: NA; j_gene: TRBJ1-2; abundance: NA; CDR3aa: CASSESRTSSGYTF; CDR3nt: TGTGCCAGCAGTGAATCTAGGACATCGAGCGGCTACACCTTC
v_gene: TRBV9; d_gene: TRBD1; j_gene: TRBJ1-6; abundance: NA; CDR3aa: CASSTSTGWNSPLHF; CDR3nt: TGTGCCAGCAGCACCTCGACAGGGTGGAATTCACCCCTCCACTTT
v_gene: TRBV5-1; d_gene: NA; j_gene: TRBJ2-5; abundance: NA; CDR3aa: CASSFGLPQETQYF; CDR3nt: TGCGCCAGCAGCTTTGGACTGCCCCAAGAGACCCAGTACTTC
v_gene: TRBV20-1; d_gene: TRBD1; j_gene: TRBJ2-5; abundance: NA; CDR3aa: CSARKTGGGETQYF; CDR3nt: TGCAGTGCTAGAAAGACAGGGGGGGGAGAGACCCAGTACTTC
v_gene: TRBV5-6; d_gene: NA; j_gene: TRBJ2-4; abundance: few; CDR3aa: CASGSYILAKNIQYF; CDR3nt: TGTGCCAGCGGATCTTACATACTGGCCAAAAACATTCAGTACTTC
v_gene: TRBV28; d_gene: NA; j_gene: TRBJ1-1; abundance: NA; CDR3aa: CASSPRGANTEAFF; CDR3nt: TGTGCCAGTTCCCCACGAGGGGCGAACACTGAAGCTTTCTTT
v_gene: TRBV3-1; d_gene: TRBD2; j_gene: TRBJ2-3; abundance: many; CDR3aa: CASSPSGASTDTQYF; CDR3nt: TGTGCCAGCAGCCCTAGCGGGGCCTCCACAGATACGCAGTATTTT
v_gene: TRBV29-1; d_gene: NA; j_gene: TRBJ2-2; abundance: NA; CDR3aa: CSVFANTGELFF; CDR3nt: TGCAGCGTTTTCGCGAACACCGGGGAGCTGTTTTTT
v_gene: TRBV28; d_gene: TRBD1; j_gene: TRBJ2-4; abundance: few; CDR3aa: CASRPPGQGMDIQYF; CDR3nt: TGTGCCAGCAGGCCACCGGGACAGGGTATGGACATTCAGTACTTC
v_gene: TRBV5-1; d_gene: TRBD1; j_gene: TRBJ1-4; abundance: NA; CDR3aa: CASREDREATNEKLFF; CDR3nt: TGCGCCAGCAGAGAGGACAGGGAGGCAACTAATGAAAAACTGTTTTTT
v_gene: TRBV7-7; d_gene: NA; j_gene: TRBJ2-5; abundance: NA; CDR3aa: CASSFNADQETQYF; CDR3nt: TGTGCCAGCAGCTTTAATGCCGACCAAGAGACCCAGTACTTC
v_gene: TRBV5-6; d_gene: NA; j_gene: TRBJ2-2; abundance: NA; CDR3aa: CASSWARANTGELFF; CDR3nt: TGTGCCAGCAGCTGGGCCAGGGCGAACACCGGGGAGCTGTTTTTT
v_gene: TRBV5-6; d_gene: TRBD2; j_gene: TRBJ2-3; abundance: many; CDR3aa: CASSLLPLAGGLMDTQYF; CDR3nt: TGTGCCAGCAGCCTGTTGCCCCTAGCGGGGGGGTTAATGGATACGCAGTATTTT
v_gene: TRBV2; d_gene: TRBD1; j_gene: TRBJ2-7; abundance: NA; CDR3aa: CASRTLGQGEQYF; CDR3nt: TGTGCCAGCAGGACCCTCGGACAGGGCGAGCAGTACTTC
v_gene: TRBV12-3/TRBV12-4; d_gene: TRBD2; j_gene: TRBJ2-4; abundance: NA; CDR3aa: CTSSLVSSGVNIQYF; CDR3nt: TGTACCAGCAGTTTAGTATCTAGCGGGGTTAACATTCAGTACTTC
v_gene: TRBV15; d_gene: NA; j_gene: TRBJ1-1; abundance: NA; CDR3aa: CATSRDIMQQGQNTEAFF; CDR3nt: TGTGCCACCAGCAGAGATATAATGCAGCAGGGCCAGAACACTGAAGCTTTCTTT
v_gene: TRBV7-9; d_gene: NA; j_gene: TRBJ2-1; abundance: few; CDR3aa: CASSLAGGRGEQFF; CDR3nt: TGTGCCAGCAGCTTAGCGGGGGGGCGCGGTGAGCAGTTCTTC
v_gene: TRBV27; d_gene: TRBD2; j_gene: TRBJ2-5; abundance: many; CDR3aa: CASSLRRTSGGQETQYF; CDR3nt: TGTGCCAGCAGTCTCCGCCGGACTAGCGGGGGCCAAGAGACCCAGTACTTC
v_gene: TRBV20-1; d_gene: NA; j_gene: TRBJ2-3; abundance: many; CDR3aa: CSAGNGEDTQYF; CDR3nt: TGCAGTGCGGGAAATGGGGAAGATACGCAGTATTTT
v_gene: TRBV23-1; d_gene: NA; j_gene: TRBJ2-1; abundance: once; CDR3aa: CASSRTRDKNLNEQFF; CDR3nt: TGCGCCAGCAGTCGCACCCGGGACAAAAACCTCAATGAGCAGTTCTTC
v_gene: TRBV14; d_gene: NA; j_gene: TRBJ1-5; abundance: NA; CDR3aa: CASSQARAQPQHF; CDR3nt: TGTGCCAGCAGCCAAGCGCGGGCTCAGCCCCAGCATTTT